The sequence of this T cell receptor (beta chain) was determined in a study of shared clonotypes between healthy human individuals. CD8 cells regarded as naive lacked CD45RO, were positively chosen for CCR7, and omitted terminally differentiated effector memory CD45RA+ cells. The V end was cut by 2 bases, the J end by 2 bases, with 11 bases between. Germline CDR1 reads SGHTA; CDR2 reads FQGTGA. The CDR3 is 15 residues long. Original handling: ImmunoSEQ junction-only sequences lacked quality scores, so their filtering differed. Sequenced by immunoSEQ multiplex PCR; TCRdb stores in-frame clones only, minus some. The DNA gave D and trimming, while V, J and clone size come from that table. The sample includes around 2,100,000 clones, approximately 94% seen only once; the top ten take 0.9% to 1.5%.

The specimen sequenced was naive CD8+ T cells sorted from blood. The sequence came from a man between 18 and 29 years old in good health. The V gene is TRBV7-3, the J gene TRBJ2-3; TRBD2 might be the D (6 bases). The CDR3 protein is CASSLGASVTDTQYF. As DNA, the CDR3 is TGTGCCAGCAGCTTAGGGGCTAGCGTCACAGATACGCAGTATTTT. Based on the CDR3 plus reference TRBV7-3 and TRBJ2-3, the full variable domain is GAGVSQTPSNKVTEKGKYVELRCDPISGHTALYWYRQSLGQGPEFLIYFQGTGAADDSGLPNDRFFAVRPEGSVSTLKIQRTERGDSAVYLCASSLGASVTDTQYFGPGTRLTVL.